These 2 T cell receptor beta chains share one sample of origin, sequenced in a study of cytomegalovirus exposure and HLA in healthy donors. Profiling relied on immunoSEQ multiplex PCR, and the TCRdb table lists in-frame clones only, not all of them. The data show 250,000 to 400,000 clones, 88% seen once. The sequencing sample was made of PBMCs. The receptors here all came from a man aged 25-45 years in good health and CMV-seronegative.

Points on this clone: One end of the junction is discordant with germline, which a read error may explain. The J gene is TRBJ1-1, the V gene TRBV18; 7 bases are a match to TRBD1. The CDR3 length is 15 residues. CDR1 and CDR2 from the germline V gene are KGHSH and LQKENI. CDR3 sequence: CASSPQGGLNTEAFF. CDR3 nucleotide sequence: TGTGCCAGCTCACCTCAGGGGGGCCTGAATACTGAAGCTTTCTTT.

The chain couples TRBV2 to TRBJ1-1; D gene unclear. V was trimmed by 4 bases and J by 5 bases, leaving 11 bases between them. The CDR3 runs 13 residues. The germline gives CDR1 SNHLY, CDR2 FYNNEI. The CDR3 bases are TGTGCCAGCAGTGTCCGGGGAGGGACTGAAGCTTTCTTT. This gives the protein CASSVRGGTEAFF.